Presented here are 18 T cell receptor beta chains from one specimen sequenced in a study of T cells in Graves' hyperthyroidism and ophthalmopathy. From RNA transcripts, TCR beta CDR3 regions were amplified. The primer set for the first-round RT-PCR of the TCR CDR3 was HTBI. MiXCR, run by TCRdb on the multiplex PCR reads, gives a single entry per CDR3 protein. Among roughly 400,000 distinct CDR3 sequences listed, 15% to 19% were seen once. The sample taken for sequencing was blood. Receptors were obtained from a young woman with Graves' hyperthyroidism that later progressed to Graves' ophthalmopathy.

This clonotype has at least ten counts. The chain carries TRBV10-3 and TRBJ1-2, with D possibly TRBD1 on 6 matching bases. Germline CDR1 ENHRY, CDR2 SYGVKD. The CDR3 has 13 amino acids. Deletions cut 4 bases from V and 8 bases from J, with 14 bases between. Written as DNA, the CDR3 is TGTGCCATCAGTGGGCAGCCAGGGGACGGCTACACCTTC. Protein sequence: CAISGQPGDGYTF.

V and J are TRBV28 and TRBJ1-1; 7 bases line up with TRBD1. CDR3 length: 13 residues. With V trimmed by 6 bases and J by 6 bases, 7 bases remained unmatched. The germline V gene encodes CDR1 MDHEN and CDR2 SYDVKM. CDR3 sequence (DNA): TGTGCCAGCAGCCATACAGGGGCCCCTGAAGCTTTCTTT. Translating gives CASSHTGAPEAFF.

Many counts were recorded for this clonotype. The genes are TRBV3-1 and TRBJ2-3, with 7 bases aligning to TRBD2. With V trimmed by 4 bases and J by 2 bases, 6 bases remained unmatched. The length of the CDR3 is 15 residues. CDR1 and CDR2 (germline): LGHDT, YNNKEL (reference sequence). In DNA, the CDR3 is TGTGCCAGCAGCCTACGGACTAGTTTCACAGATACGCAGTATTTT. This codes for CASSLRTSFTDTQYF.

The sample holds many counts of this clonotype. The V gene is TRBV6-6, the J gene TRBJ2-5; no firm D call. Germline V gene data show CDR1 as MNHNY and CDR2 as SVGAGI (reference sequence). CDR3 length equals 14 residues. V lost 2 bases and J 4 bases, leaving 11 bases between the germline ends. CDR3 DNA: TGTGCCAGCAGTTACGGATCTCCAGGAGAGACCCAGTACTTC. Translating it yields CASSYGSPGETQYF.

The chain recombines TRBV20-1 with TRBJ2-3; D assignment may be TRBD1 or TRBD2 (6 bases each). V was cut by 5 bases and J by 4 bases, with 22 bases left in between. Germline values: CDR1 DFQATT, CDR2 SNEGSKA (reference sequence). This CDR3 comprises 16 residues. Here the CDR3 reads CSAGGHKGGGSDTQYF. The CDR3 bases are TGCAGTGCTGGGGGGCACAAGGGGGGCGGGTCAGATACGCAGTATTTT.

This clonotype was counted ten times or more. This chain links TRBV6-1 with TRBJ2-7; D remains unclear. The germline V gene encodes CDR1 MNHNS and CDR2 SASEGT. Trimming pared 2 bases from V and 5 bases from J, leaving 13 bases between. This CDR3 has 14 residues. The CDR3 coding sequence is TGTGCCAGCAGTGAAAGAGGAAGGACCCACGAGCAGTACTTC. Translating it yields CASSERGRTHEQYF.

This clonotype was detected ten times or more. This sequence joins TRBV6-2 or TRBV6-3 and TRBJ2-7; TRBD1 aligns across 8 bases. The germline gives CDR1 MNHEY, CDR2 SVGEGT. CDR3 length equals 14 residues. V lost 7 bases, J lost 6 bases, and 11 bases stayed unmatched. CDR3 loop: CASTSVGRGREQYF. The CDR3 bases are TGTGCCAGCACCTCCGTGGGCAGGGGGCGCGAGCAGTACTTC.

This clonotype has a count of ten or more. This chain uses TRBV2 with TRBJ1-6; D remains ambiguous. CDR1 is SNHLY, CDR2 FYNNEI, per germline. Trimming removed 6 bases at V and 5 bases at J, with 8 bases between. This CDR3 is 13 amino acids long. CDR3 residues: CASRADDNSPLHF. The DNA of the CDR3 is TGTGCCAGCAGAGCAGACGATAATTCACCCCTCCACTTT.

This clonotype was seen at least ten times. The gene calls are TRBV28 and TRBJ2-5; no clear D. Per germline, CDR1 MDHEN and CDR2 SYDVKM. The CDR3 runs 19 residues. With 5 bases removed from V and 0 bases from J, the gap between germline ends came to 25 bases. CDR3 DNA sequence: TGTGCCAGCAGTCCCCCCCGGGTACTAATGGGCCAGTACCAAGAGACCCAGTACTTC. It translates to CASSPPRVLMGQYQETQYF.

This clonotype was counted many times. The chain recombines TRBV13 with TRBJ2-4, with a weak D call TRBD1 (6 bases). The length of the CDR3 is 16 residues. Trimming left V 5 bases short and J 0 bases short, with 14 bases between. Germline values: CDR1 PRHDT, CDR2 FYEKMQ (reference sequence). CDR3 DNA: TGTGCCAGCAGCCCCCTGGGGGCGTTAGCCAAAAACATTCAGTACTTC. It codes for CASSPLGALAKNIQYF.

The chain joins TRBV28 to TRBJ1-1; 9 nucleotides agree with TRBD1. The CDR3 spans 14 residues. Trimming cost V 7 bases and J 6 bases; bases outside gene matches: 9. Germline CDR1 is MDHEN and CDR2 is SYDVKM. CDR3 nucleotides: TGTGCCAGCACCAAGACAGGGGGGAGAGCTGAAGCTTTCTTT. This codes for CASTKTGGRAEAFF.

There are a few counts of this clonotype. This chain uses TRBV4-1 with TRBJ2-1; a possible D gene is TRBD1 (6 bases). The germline V gene encodes CDR1 MGHRA and CDR2 YSYEKL. The V end was cut by 1 base, the J end by 3 bases, with 13 bases between. This CDR3 has 16 residues. CDR3 sequence: CASSQVAGEFYNEQFF. DNA of the CDR3: TGCGCCAGCAGCCAAGTGGCAGGGGAATTCTACAATGAGCAGTTCTTC.

In this sample, this clonotype turned up many times. This chain connects TRBV6-5 to TRBJ1-2; tentatively, D is TRBD1 (6 bases). Trimming cost V 0 bases and J 4 bases, with 9 bases left between them. Germline V gene data show CDR1 as MNHEY and CDR2 as SVGAGI. This CDR3 contains 14 residues. The CDR3 sequence: CASSYSGQSYGYTF. The CDR3 coding sequence is TGTGCCAGCAGTTACTCCGGACAGTCCTATGGCTACACCTTC.

This clonotype was detected many times. The chain carries TRBV10-3 and TRBJ2-5; 8 positions agree with TRBD2. This CDR3 comprises 14 residues. Looked up from germline, CDR1 is ENHRY and CDR2 is SYGVKD. V shed 11 bases, J shed 3 bases, and the junction held 11 bases outside the gene matches. Written as DNA, the CDR3 is TGTGCCCATTCCGACGGGACTAGAAAAGAGACCCAGTACTTC. Amino acid sequence: CAHSDGTRKETQYF.

This clonotype turned up a few times. This chain joins TRBV19 and TRBJ2-3, with D possibly matching TRBD1 (5 bases). This CDR3 spans 15 amino acids. Trimming removed 3 bases at V and 5 bases at J, with 15 bases between. The germline V gene encodes CDR1 LNHDA and CDR2 SQIVND (reference sequence). The CDR3 DNA reads as TGTGCCAGTAGTATGGCAGGGCGAAGAATAGATACGCAGTATTTT. It specifies CASSMAGRRIDTQYF.

This clonotype was observed many times. The chain combines TRBV12-3 or TRBV12-4 with TRBJ2-3; the match to TRBD2 covers 9 bases. The CDR3 contains 16 residues. J gave up 0 bases and V 4 bases, and 5 bases lay outside the gene matches. CDR3 sequence: CASSSPTSGSTDTQYF. CDR3 in DNA: TGTGCCAGCAGTTCTCCGACTAGCGGAAGCACAGATACGCAGTATTTT.

This clonotype was picked up many times. The V gene is TRBV12-3 or TRBV12-4, the J gene TRBJ2-3; D call uncertain. The CDR3 has 14 residues. Trimming left V 1 base short and J 4 bases short, with 9 bases between. CDR3 sequence: CASSLEGYADTQYF. CDR3 nucleotide sequence: TGTGCCAGCAGTTTAGAAGGCTACGCAGATACGCAGTATTTT.

The genes are TRBV30 and TRBJ1-2; no clear D. The CDR3 consists of 14 residues. Trimming removed 0 bases at V and 8 bases at J, with 16 bases between. CDR1 GTSNPN and CDR2 SVGIG come from the germline V gene (reference sequence). The CDR3 protein is CAWSVRLGRRGYTF. The DNA for the CDR3 is TGTGCCTGGAGTGTACGGTTGGGAAGGCGAGGCTACACCTTC.